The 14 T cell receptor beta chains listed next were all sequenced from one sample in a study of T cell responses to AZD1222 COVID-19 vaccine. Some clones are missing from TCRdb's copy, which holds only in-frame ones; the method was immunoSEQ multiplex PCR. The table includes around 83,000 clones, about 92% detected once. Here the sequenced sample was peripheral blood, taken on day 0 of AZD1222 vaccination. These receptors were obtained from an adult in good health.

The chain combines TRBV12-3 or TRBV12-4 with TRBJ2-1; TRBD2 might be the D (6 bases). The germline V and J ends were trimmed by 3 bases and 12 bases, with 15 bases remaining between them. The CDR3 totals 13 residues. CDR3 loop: CASSLGTPTRQFF. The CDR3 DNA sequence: TGTGCCAGCAGTTTGGGGACTCCCACCCGGCAGTTCTTC.

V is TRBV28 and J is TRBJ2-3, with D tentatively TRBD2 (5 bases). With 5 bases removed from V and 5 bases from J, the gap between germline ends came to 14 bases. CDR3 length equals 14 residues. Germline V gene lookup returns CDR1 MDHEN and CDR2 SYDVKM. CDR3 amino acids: CASSTPGGRDTQYF. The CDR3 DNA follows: TGTGCCAGCAGTACTCCCGGCGGGCGAGATACGCAGTATTTT.

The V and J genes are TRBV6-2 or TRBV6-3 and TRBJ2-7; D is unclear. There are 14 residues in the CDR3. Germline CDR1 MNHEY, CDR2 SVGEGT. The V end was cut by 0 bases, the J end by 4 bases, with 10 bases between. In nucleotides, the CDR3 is TGTGCCAGCAGTTACTCGATGGTGCGGTACGAGCAGTACTTC. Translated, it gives CASSYSMVRYEQYF.

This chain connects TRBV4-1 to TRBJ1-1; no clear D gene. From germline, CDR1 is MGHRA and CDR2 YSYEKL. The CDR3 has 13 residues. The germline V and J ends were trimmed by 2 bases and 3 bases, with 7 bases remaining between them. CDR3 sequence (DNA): TGCGCCAGCAGCCAACTTCCTTACACTGAAGCTTTCTTT. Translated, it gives CASSQLPYTEAFF.

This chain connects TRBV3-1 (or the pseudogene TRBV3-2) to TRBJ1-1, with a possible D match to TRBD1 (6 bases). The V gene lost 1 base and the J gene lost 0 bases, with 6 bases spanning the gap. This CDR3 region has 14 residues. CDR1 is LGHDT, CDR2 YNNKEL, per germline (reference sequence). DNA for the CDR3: TGTGCCAGCAGCCAAGGGGGGCTGAACACTGAAGCTTTCTTT. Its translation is CASSQGGLNTEAFF.

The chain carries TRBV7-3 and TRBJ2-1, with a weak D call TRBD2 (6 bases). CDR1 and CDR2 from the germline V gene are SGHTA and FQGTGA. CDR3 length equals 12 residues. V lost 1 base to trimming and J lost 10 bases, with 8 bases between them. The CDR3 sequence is CASSLSGEEQFF. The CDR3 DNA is TGTGCCAGCAGCTTAAGCGGGGAAGAGCAGTTCTTC.

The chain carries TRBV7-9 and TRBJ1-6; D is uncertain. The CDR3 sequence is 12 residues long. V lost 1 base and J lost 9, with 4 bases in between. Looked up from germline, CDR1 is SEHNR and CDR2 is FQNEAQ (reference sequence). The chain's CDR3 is CASSLDSSPLHF. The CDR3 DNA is TGTGCCAGCAGCTTAGACAGTTCACCCCTCCACTTT.

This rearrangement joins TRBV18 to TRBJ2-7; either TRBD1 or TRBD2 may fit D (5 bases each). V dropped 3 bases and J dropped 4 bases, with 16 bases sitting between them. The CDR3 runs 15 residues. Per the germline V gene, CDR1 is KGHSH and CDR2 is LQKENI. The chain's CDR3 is CASSPTGTVDYEQYF. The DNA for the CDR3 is TGTGCCAGCTCACCTACCGGGACGGTTGATTACGAGCAGTACTTC.

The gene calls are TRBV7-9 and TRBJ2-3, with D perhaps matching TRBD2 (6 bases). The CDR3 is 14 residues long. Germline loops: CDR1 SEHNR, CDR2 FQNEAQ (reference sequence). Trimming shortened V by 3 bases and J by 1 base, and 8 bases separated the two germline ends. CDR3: CASSFSGRTDTQYF. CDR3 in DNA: TGTGCCAGCAGCTTTAGCGGACGCACAGATACGCAGTATTTT.

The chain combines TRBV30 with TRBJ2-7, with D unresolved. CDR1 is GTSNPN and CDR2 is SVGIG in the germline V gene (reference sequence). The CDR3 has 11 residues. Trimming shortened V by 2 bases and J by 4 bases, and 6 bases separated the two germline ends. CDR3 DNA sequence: TGTGCCTGGAGTTCCCGGTACGAGCAGTACTTC. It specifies CAWSSRYEQYF.

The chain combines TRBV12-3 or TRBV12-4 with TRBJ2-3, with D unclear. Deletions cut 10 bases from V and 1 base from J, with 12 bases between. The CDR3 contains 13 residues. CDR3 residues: CATLFEGTDTQYF. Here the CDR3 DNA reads TGTGCCACCCTTTTTGAGGGCACAGATACGCAGTATTTT.

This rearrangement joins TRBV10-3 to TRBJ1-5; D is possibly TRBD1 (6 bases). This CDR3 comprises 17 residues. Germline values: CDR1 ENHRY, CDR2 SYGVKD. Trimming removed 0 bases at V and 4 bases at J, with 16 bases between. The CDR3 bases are TGTGCCATCAGTGAGTCTTTGGACAGCCGGTCGAATCAGCCCCAGCATTTT. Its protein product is CAISESLDSRSNQPQHF.

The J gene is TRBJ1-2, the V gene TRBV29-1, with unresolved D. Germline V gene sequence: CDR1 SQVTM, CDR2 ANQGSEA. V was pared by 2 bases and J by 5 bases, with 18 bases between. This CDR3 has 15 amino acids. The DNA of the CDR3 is TGCAGCGTTGAATATGGCCTACGAACAGAGTATGGCTACACCTTC. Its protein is CSVEYGLRTEYGYTF.

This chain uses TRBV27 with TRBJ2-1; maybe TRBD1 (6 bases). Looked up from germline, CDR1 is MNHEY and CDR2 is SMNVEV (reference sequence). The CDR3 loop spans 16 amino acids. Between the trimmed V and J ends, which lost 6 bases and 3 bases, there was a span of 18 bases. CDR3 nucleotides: TGTGCCAGCAGCCTAACAGGGTTTTCAGGCTACAATGAGCAGTTCTTC. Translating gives CASSLTGFSGYNEQFF.